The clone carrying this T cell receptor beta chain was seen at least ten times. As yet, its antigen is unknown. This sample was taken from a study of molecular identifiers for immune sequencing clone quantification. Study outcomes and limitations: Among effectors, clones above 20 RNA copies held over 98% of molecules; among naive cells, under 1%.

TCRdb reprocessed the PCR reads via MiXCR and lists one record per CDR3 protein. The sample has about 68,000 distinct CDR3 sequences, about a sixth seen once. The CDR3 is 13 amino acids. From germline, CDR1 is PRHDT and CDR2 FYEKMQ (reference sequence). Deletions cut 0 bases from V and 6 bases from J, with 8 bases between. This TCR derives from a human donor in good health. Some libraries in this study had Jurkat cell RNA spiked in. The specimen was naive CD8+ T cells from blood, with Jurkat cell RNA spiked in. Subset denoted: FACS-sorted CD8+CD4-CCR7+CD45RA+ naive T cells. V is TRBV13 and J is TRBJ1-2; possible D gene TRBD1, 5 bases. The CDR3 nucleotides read TGTGCCAGCAGCTTAGGGGGGCTTAATGGCTACACCTTC. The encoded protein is CASSLGGLNGYTF.